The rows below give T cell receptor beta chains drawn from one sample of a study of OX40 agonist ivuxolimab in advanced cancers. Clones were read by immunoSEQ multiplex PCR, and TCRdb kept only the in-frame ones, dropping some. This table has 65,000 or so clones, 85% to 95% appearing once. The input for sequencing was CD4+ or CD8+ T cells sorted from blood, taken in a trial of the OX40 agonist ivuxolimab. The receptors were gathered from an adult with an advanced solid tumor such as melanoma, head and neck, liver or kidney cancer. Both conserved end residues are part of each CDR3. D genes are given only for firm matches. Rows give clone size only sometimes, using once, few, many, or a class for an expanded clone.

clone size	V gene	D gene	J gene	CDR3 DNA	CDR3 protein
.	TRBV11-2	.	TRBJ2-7	TGTGCCAGCAGCCCCGGGTACGAGCAGTACTTC	CASSPGYEQYF
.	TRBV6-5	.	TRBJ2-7	TGTGCCAGCAGTTACTTGCTGTGGGACGAGCAGTACTTC	CASSYLLWDEQYF
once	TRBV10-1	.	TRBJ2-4	TGCGCCAGCAGTGAGTCAAGACAGGTTGAGAGAACCAAAAACATTCAGTACTTC	CASSESRQVERTKNIQYF
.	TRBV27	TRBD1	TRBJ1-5	TGTGCCAGCAGGCAGACAGGGGGCGATCAGCCCCAGCATTTT	CASRQTGGDQPQHF
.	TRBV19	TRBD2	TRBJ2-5	TGTGCCAGTAGCCCTTTGGGGACTAGTGAATCCTCAAACCCCCAAGAGACCCAGTACTTC	CASSPLGTSESSNPQETQYF
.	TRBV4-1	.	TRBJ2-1	TGCGCCAGCAGCCAAGTGGGCTCCAGGGGAAATGAGCAGTTCTTC	CASSQVGSRGNEQFF
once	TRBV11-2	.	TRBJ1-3	TGTGCCAGCAGCTTAGGATCTGGAAACACCATATATTTT	CASSLGSGNTIYF
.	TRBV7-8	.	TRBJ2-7	TGTGCCAGCAGCTTACAAATCGACAGGCCCTCCTACGAGCAGTACTTC	CASSLQIDRPSYEQYF
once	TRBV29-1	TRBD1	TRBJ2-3	TGCAGCGCAAGGGATTTCAAGGACAGGGGGAAAGATACGCAGTATTTT	CSARDFKDRGKDTQYF
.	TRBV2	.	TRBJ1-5	TGTGCCAGCAGTGAGAGGGGGTATAGCAATCAGCCCCAGCATTTT	CASSERGYSNQPQHF
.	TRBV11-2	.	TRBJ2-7	TGTGCCAGCAGCTTAAAGATCCACGAGCAGTACTTC	CASSLKIHEQYF
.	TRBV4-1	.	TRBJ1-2	TGCGCCAGCAGCCAATCTGCCGCGTATGGCTACACCTTC	CASSQSAAYGYTF
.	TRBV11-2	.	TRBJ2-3	TGTGCCAGCAGCTTAGGGGCCCAGAGGACAGATACGCAGTATTTT	CASSLGAQRTDTQYF
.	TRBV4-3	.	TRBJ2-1	TGCGCCAGCAGCCAAGGACCAGTGAGGGGGGATGAGCAGTTCTTC	CASSQGPVRGDEQFF
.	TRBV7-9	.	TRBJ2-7	TGTGCCAGCAGCTCCCCTAGAGGAGCTAAAGGGGACGAGCAGTACTTC	CASSSPRGAKGDEQYF
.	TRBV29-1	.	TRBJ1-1	TGCAGCGTTGATAATACGGGGGCGGGCATGAACACTGAAGCTTTCTTT	CSVDNTGAGMNTEAFF
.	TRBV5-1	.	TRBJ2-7	TGCGCCAGCAGTCAAGTGGTAGGGGAAGAGGAGCAGTACTTC	CASSQVVGEEEQYF
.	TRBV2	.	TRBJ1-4	TGTGCCAGCGAGGGACGGAATAATGAAAAACTGTTTTTT	CASEGRNNEKLFF
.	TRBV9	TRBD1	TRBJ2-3	TGTGCCAGCAGCGTGAAACAGGGGGTATATACAGATACGCAGTATTTT	CASSVKQGVYTDTQYF
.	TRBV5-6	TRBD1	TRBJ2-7	TGTGCCAGCAGCTCAGCCGGGACAGCCTACGAGCAGTACTTC	CASSSAGTAYEQYF
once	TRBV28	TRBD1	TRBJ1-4	TGTGCCAGCAGTTCGGGACAGGTTCGAGATGAAAAACTGTTTTTT	CASSSGQVRDEKLFF
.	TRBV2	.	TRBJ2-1	TGTGCCAGCAGTGCCCCGCCCTTCTTC	CASSAPPFF
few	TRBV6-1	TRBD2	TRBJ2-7	TGTGCCAGCAGTGCCATAGCGGGGGCGTCCGACGAGCAGTACTTC	CASSAIAGASDEQYF
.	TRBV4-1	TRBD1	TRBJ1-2	TGCGCCAGCAGCCAGGCCGGACAGGGTCGCTATGGCTACACCTTC	CASSQAGQGRYGYTF
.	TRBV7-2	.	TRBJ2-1	TGTGCCAGCCTTAGGATTTCCTACAATGAGCAGTTCTTC	CASLRISYNEQFF
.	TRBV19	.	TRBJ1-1	TGTGCCAGTAGTATAGCAGTAGACGCTGAAGCTTTCTTT	CASSIAVDAEAFF
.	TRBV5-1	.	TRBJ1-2	TGCGCCAGCAGCTTTTACCCCCCACCGACAGTCAACTATGGCTACACCTTC	CASSFYPPPTVNYGYTF
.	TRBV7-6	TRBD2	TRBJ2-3	TGTGCCAGCAGCGACCGGACTAGCGGGAGGTCAGATACGCAGTATTTT	CASSDRTSGRSDTQYF
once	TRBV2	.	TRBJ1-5	TGTGCCAGCAGTGCGGGCGCGGGGAGCAATCAGCCCCAGCATTTT	CASSAGAGSNQPQHF
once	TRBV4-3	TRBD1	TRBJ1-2	TGCGCCAGCAGCCAAGAGTCGGATATCACAGGGGGGATCTATGGCTACACCTTC	CASSQESDITGGIYGYTF
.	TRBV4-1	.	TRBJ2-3	TGCGCCAGCAGCCAAACCGACGGGCATACGCAGTATTTT	CASSQTDGHTQYF
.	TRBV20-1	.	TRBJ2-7	TGCAGTGCGCCCCTCCTAGGGGAGCAGTACTTC	CSAPLLGEQYF
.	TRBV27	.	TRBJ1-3	TGTGCCAGCAGAGCCAGGACCGACTACTCTGGAAACACCATATATTTT	CASRARTDYSGNTIYF
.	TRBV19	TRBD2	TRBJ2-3	TGTGCCAGTAGTATAGTGGGAGCGGGGGCCACAGATACGCAGTATTTT	CASSIVGAGATDTQYF
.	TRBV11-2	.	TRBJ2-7	TGTGCCAGCAGCGAGAGCTCCTACGAGCAGTACTTC	CASSESSYEQYF
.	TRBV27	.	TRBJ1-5	TGTGCCAGCAGTTTATTTGGGAGCAATCAGCCCCAGCATTTT	CASSLFGSNQPQHF
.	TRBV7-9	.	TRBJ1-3	TGTGCCAGCAGCCCGGACCCCGGAAACACCATATATTTT	CASSPDPGNTIYF
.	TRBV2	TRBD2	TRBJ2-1	TGTGCCAGCAGATCGAGCGGGGGGGCGGAGGAGCAGTTCTTC	CASRSSGGAEEQFF
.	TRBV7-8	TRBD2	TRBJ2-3	TGTGCCAGCAGCTTAGACCTCATAGCGGGAGGCGCAGATACGCAGTATTTT	CASSLDLIAGGADTQYF
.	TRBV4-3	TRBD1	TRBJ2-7	TGCGCCAGCAGCGAAACCCACAGGGGGCGGTCTGCGGCGCAGTACTTC	CASSETHRGRSAAQYF
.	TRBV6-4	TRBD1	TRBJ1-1	TGTGCCAGCAGGGACAGGGGGAACACTGAAGCTTTCTTT	CASRDRGNTEAFF
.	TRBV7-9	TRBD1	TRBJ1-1	TGTGCCAGCAGCTCCAACCCACGGACAGGGGAAGCTTTCTTT	CASSSNPRTGEAFF
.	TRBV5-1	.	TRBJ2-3	TGCGCCAGCAGCTTGGCCGGAACTAGCACAGATACGCAGTATTTT	CASSLAGTSTDTQYF
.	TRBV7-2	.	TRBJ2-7	TGTGCCAGCAGCTTGGCCGAACCCTACGAGCAGTACTTC	CASSLAEPYEQYF
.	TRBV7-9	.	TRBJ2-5	TGTGCCAGCAGCTTATATGAACAAGAGACCCAGTACTTC	CASSLYEQETQYF
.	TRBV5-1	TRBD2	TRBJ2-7	TGCGCCAGCAGCTTGTACACGGGGGGGTACGAGCAGTACTTC	CASSLYTGGYEQYF
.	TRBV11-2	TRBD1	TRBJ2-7	TGTGCCAGCAGCTTCGGGACAGGGACTTATGGGCAGTACTTC	CASSFGTGTYGQYF
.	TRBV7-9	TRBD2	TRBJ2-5	TGTGCCAGCAGTACTAGCGACCAAGAGACCCAGTACTTC	CASSTSDQETQYF
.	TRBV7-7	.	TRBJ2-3	TGTGCCAGCAGCTTAAGTCGGAGTAGCACAGATACGCAGTATTTT	CASSLSRSSTDTQYF
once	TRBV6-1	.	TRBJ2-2	TGTGCCAGCAACGGCAACACCGGGGAGCTGTTTTTT	CASNGNTGELFF
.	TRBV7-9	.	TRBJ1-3	TGTGCCAGCAGCAGGACGGAGGGACCTAACTCTGGAAACACCATATATTTT	CASSRTEGPNSGNTIYF
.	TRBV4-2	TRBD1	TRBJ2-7	TGTGCCAGCAGCCCCTTGTTCGGAGATCAGGGGGTCACCTACGAGCAGTACTTC	CASSPLFGDQGVTYEQYF